The text below deals with one TCR beta chain. Its target is unknown. CDR3 length: 11 residues. The germline CDR1 and CDR2 sequences are SGHNT and YYREEE (reference sequence). V lost 4 bases, J lost 4 bases, and 6 bases lay in between. This sample is drawn from a study of cytomegalovirus exposure and HLA in healthy donors. For the study at large: The 95 to 150 validation repertoires were produced on the same platform as the 500 to 800 repertoires of the first cohort. This was reported in a later analysis. Study outcomes and limitations: It was found in a later analysis that first-cohort TCR clusters tended to co-occur in the 100 to 150 validation repertoires. Diagnosis of cytomegalovirus status made by the classifier reportedly showed high specificity and sensitivity.

The donors were in the approximately 120-subject validation cohort; that cohort was separate from the 666-subject first cohort. The protocol was immunoSEQ multiplex PCR, while the TCRdb copy is restricted to in-frame clones and leaves out a portion. The table has tens of thousands of clones, around 90% seen once. The origin of this receptor is a young woman in good health and CMV-seropositive. The rearrangement joins TRBV5-4 to TRBJ2-7; D is unclear. Sequenced: PBMCs. CDR3 DNA sequence: TGTGCCAGCAGCAACACGTACGAGCAGTACTTC. It encodes CASSNTYEQYF.